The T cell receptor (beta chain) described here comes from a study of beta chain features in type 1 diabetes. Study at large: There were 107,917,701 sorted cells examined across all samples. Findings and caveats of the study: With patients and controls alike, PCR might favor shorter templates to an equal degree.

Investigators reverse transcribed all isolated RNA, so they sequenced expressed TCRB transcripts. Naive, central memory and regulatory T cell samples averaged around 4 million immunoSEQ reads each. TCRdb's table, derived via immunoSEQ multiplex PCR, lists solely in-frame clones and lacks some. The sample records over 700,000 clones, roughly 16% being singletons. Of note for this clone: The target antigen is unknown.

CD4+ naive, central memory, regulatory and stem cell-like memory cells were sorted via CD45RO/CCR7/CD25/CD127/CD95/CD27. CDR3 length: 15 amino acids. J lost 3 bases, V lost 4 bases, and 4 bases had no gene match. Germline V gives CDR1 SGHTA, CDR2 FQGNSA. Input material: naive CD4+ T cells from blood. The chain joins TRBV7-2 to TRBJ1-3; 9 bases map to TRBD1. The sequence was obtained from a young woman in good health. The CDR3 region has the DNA TGTGCCAGCAGCTACACAGGGGGCTTTGGAAACACCATATATTTT. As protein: CASSYTGGFGNTIYF.